This is a list of T cell receptor beta chains from one sample in a study of blood T cell repertoires in COVID-19. The protocol was immunoSEQ multiplex PCR, while the TCRdb copy is restricted to in-frame clones and leaves out a portion. The data hold about 180,000 clones, with 82% observed a single time. Sequencing was carried out using PBMCs or T cells enriched from blood (not recorded which). These TCRs come from a man between 60 and 75 years old who had recovered from COVID-19. Each CDR3 is given with its conserved first and last residue. D genes are given only for firm matches. The listing skips clone size in some rows; elsewhere it reads once, few, many or a size class.

j_call: TRBJ1-5; clone_size: NA; v_call: TRBV7-8; d_call: NA; cdr3_aa: CASSLRGMGNQPQHF; cdr3_nt: TGTGCCAGCAGCTTACGGGGTATGGGGAATCAGCCCCAGCATTTT
j_call: TRBJ1-3; clone_size: NA; v_call: TRBV11-2; d_call: NA; cdr3_aa: CASSLESGNTIYF; cdr3_nt: TGTGCCAGCAGCTTAGAAAGCGGAAACACCATATATTTT
j_call: TRBJ2-1; clone_size: few; v_call: TRBV6-5; d_call: TRBD2; cdr3_aa: CASSQRTSGNVEQFF; cdr3_nt: TGTGCCAGCAGTCAACGGACTAGCGGGAATGTGGAGCAGTTCTTC
j_call: TRBJ1-5; clone_size: NA; v_call: TRBV5-3; d_call: NA; cdr3_aa: CARSKTGTHQPQHF; cdr3_nt: TGTGCCAGAAGCAAAACAGGGACCCATCAGCCCCAGCATTTT
j_call: TRBJ1-4; clone_size: few; v_call: TRBV5-4; d_call: NA; cdr3_aa: CASSPEVGNEKLFF; cdr3_nt: TGTGCCAGCAGCCCGGAGGTCGGTAATGAAAAACTGTTTTTT
j_call: TRBJ1-1; clone_size: NA; v_call: TRBV7-3; d_call: NA; cdr3_aa: CASSLTQSTEAFF; cdr3_nt: TGTGCCAGCAGCTTAACTCAATCCACTGAAGCTTTCTTT
j_call: TRBJ2-7; clone_size: NA; v_call: TRBV28; d_call: NA; cdr3_aa: CASSAPLSSYGGTYEQYF; cdr3_nt: TGTGCCAGCAGTGCCCCTCTCTCGTCATATGGCGGGACCTACGAGCAGTACTTC
j_call: TRBJ2-2; clone_size: NA; v_call: TRBV9; d_call: NA; cdr3_aa: CASSQTGIPAGELFF; cdr3_nt: TGTGCCAGCAGCCAAACAGGAATCCCCGCCGGGGAGCTGTTTTTT
j_call: TRBJ2-7; clone_size: NA; v_call: TRBV5-5; d_call: TRBD2; cdr3_aa: CASSFQAGEYEQYF; cdr3_nt: TGTGCCAGCAGCTTTCAGGCGGGGGAATACGAGCAGTACTTC
j_call: TRBJ2-3; clone_size: NA; v_call: TRBV11-2; d_call: TRBD1; cdr3_aa: CASSSNQGQGDLYF; cdr3_nt: TGTGCCAGCAGCTCCAATCAGGGACAGGGGGACCTGTATTTT
j_call: TRBJ2-1; clone_size: NA; v_call: TRBV4-1; d_call: NA; cdr3_aa: CASSQEGAANFNEQFF; cdr3_nt: TGCGCCAGCAGCCAAGAGGGGGCAGCGAACTTCAATGAGCAGTTCTTC
j_call: TRBJ2-7; clone_size: NA; v_call: TRBV19; d_call: TRBD1; cdr3_aa: CASSIAEGGNYEQYF; cdr3_nt: TGTGCCAGTAGTATAGCTGAAGGGGGCAACTACGAGCAGTACTTC
j_call: TRBJ2-2; clone_size: NA; v_call: TRBV7-2; d_call: NA; cdr3_aa: CASTLQGRGELFF; cdr3_nt: TGTGCCAGCACCTTACAGGGAAGGGGGGAGCTGTTTTTT
j_call: TRBJ1-2; clone_size: NA; v_call: TRBV19; d_call: TRBD1; cdr3_aa: CASSSSGGAVWIGYTF; cdr3_nt: TGTGCCAGTAGTTCGTCAGGGGGCGCGGTATGGATTGGCTACACCTTC
j_call: TRBJ1-4; clone_size: NA; v_call: TRBV5-8; d_call: TRBD1; cdr3_aa: CASSPWGQGNEKLFF; cdr3_nt: TGTGCCAGCAGCCCTTGGGGACAGGGTAATGAAAAACTGTTTTTT
j_call: TRBJ1-3; clone_size: NA; v_call: TRBV28; d_call: NA; cdr3_aa: CASSLLVVGGTGNTIYF; cdr3_nt: TGTGCCAGCAGTTTATTGGTAGTCGGGGGGACTGGAAACACCATATATTTT
j_call: TRBJ1-4; clone_size: NA; v_call: TRBV19; d_call: TRBD1; cdr3_aa: CASRKGTAEKLFF; cdr3_nt: TGTGCCAGTAGAAAAGGGACAGCTGAAAAACTGTTTTTT
j_call: TRBJ2-7; clone_size: few; v_call: TRBV28; d_call: TRBD2; cdr3_aa: CASSSIIPRLPSGRLTYEQYF; cdr3_nt: TGTGCCAGCAGTTCTATTATACCCCGGTTGCCTAGCGGGAGGCTCACCTACGAGCAGTACTTC
j_call: TRBJ2-2; clone_size: few; v_call: TRBV7-3; d_call: TRBD2; cdr3_aa: CASSSGLAGTKGELFF; cdr3_nt: TGTGCCAGCAGTTCAGGACTAGCGGGGACGAAAGGGGAGCTGTTTTTT
j_call: TRBJ2-4; clone_size: few; v_call: TRBV14; d_call: TRBD1; cdr3_aa: CASSRDSLAKNIQYF; cdr3_nt: TGTGCCAGCAGCCGGGACAGCCTAGCCAAAAACATTCAGTACTTC
j_call: TRBJ2-1; clone_size: NA; v_call: TRBV7-4; d_call: TRBD2; cdr3_aa: CASSLAPSGKYNEQFF; cdr3_nt: TGTGCCAGCAGCTTAGCGCCTAGCGGGAAATACAATGAGCAGTTCTTC
j_call: TRBJ2-2; clone_size: NA; v_call: TRBV7-2; d_call: TRBD1; cdr3_aa: CASSLAPGAMGQGRTGELFF; cdr3_nt: TGTGCCAGCAGCTTAGCTCCCGGAGCTATGGGACAGGGACGCACCGGGGAGCTGTTTTTT
j_call: TRBJ2-1; clone_size: NA; v_call: TRBV2; d_call: NA; cdr3_aa: CASSVSTGGDEQFF; cdr3_nt: TGTGCCAGCAGTGTTTCGACCGGAGGCGATGAGCAGTTCTTC
j_call: TRBJ2-5; clone_size: NA; v_call: TRBV11-3; d_call: TRBD2; cdr3_aa: CASSLYPCWARGEVGETQYF; cdr3_nt: TGTGCCAGCAGCTTATACCCTTGTTGGGCGCGGGGGGAGGTAGGGGAGACCCAGTACTTC
j_call: TRBJ1-1; clone_size: NA; v_call: TRBV6-2/TRBV6-3; d_call: TRBD1; cdr3_aa: CASSYGGTGEFEAFF; cdr3_nt: TGTGCCAGCAGTTACGGGGGGACAGGGGAATTCGAAGCTTTCTTT
j_call: TRBJ2-3; clone_size: NA; v_call: TRBV5-1; d_call: TRBD2; cdr3_aa: CASSDTRGDIDTQYF; cdr3_nt: TGCGCCAGCAGCGACACGCGGGGGGATATAGATACGCAGTATTTT
j_call: TRBJ2-3; clone_size: NA; v_call: TRBV5-1; d_call: TRBD1; cdr3_aa: CASSSGQGFGDTQYF; cdr3_nt: TGCGCCAGCAGCTCGGGACAGGGTTTTGGAGATACGCAGTATTTT
j_call: TRBJ2-1; clone_size: once; v_call: TRBV24-1; d_call: TRBD2; cdr3_aa: CATSGTSGNEQFF; cdr3_nt: TGTGCCACCTCCGGGACTAGCGGCAATGAGCAGTTCTTC
j_call: TRBJ2-1; clone_size: NA; v_call: TRBV23-1; d_call: TRBD1; cdr3_aa: CASSRTTVHRGSDEQFF; cdr3_nt: TGCGCCAGCAGCCGAACCACGGTACACAGGGGGAGCGATGAGCAGTTCTTC
j_call: TRBJ1-2; clone_size: few; v_call: TRBV24-1; d_call: NA; cdr3_aa: CATSEPNSYGYTF; cdr3_nt: TGTGCCACCAGTGAACCCAACAGTTATGGCTACACCTTC
j_call: TRBJ1-3; clone_size: many; v_call: TRBV19; d_call: TRBD1; cdr3_aa: CASIDRVGNTIYF; cdr3_nt: TGTGCCAGTATCGACAGGGTTGGAAACACCATATATTTT
j_call: TRBJ2-1; clone_size: NA; v_call: TRBV5-1; d_call: TRBD2; cdr3_aa: CASSTSGRDNNEQFF; cdr3_nt: TGCGCCAGCAGCACTAGCGGGAGGGATAACAATGAGCAGTTCTTC
j_call: TRBJ2-2; clone_size: NA; v_call: TRBV4-1; d_call: NA; cdr3_aa: CASSQGSQNPGELFF; cdr3_nt: TGCGCCAGCAGCCAGGGCAGTCAGAACCCCGGGGAGCTGTTTTTT
j_call: TRBJ1-5; clone_size: once; v_call: TRBV28; d_call: NA; cdr3_aa: CASSFQVGGGQPQHF; cdr3_nt: TGTGCCAGCAGTTTTCAAGTTGGGGGAGGGCAGCCCCAGCATTTT
j_call: TRBJ2-7; clone_size: NA; v_call: TRBV11-2; d_call: TRBD1; cdr3_aa: CASSTRGTGGNEQYF; cdr3_nt: TGTGCCAGCAGCACCAGAGGGACAGGGGGCAACGAGCAGTACTTC
j_call: TRBJ2-3; clone_size: NA; v_call: TRBV5-1; d_call: NA; cdr3_aa: CASSLQGGPTDTQYF; cdr3_nt: TGCGCCAGCAGCTTACAGGGGGGGCCCACAGATACGCAGTATTTT
j_call: TRBJ1-5; clone_size: few; v_call: TRBV20-1; d_call: NA; cdr3_aa: CSASLGAVFGPQHF; cdr3_nt: TGCAGTGCTAGTTTAGGGGCAGTCTTTGGGCCCCAGCATTTT
j_call: TRBJ2-7; clone_size: NA; v_call: TRBV9; d_call: TRBD2; cdr3_aa: CASSVGGSGSGSFWEQYF; cdr3_nt: TGTGCCAGCAGCGTAGGTGGGTCTGGGAGCGGGAGTTTCTGGGAGCAGTACTTC
j_call: TRBJ1-2; clone_size: NA; v_call: TRBV3-1/TRBV3-2; d_call: NA; cdr3_aa: CASSQVPAGIIGYGYTF; cdr3_nt: TGTGCCAGCAGCCAAGTCCCAGCCGGGATTATTGGCTATGGCTACACCTTC
j_call: TRBJ1-6; clone_size: NA; v_call: TRBV3-1/TRBV3-2; d_call: NA; cdr3_aa: CASSQGGAESPLHF; cdr3_nt: TGTGCCAGCAGCCAGGGGGGGGCCGAGTCACCCCTCCACTTT
j_call: TRBJ2-6; clone_size: NA; v_call: TRBV10-3; d_call: NA; cdr3_aa: CAISEEGSSGANVLTF; cdr3_nt: TGTGCCATCAGTGAGGAAGGGAGTTCTGGGGCCAACGTCCTGACTTTC
j_call: TRBJ1-5; clone_size: NA; v_call: TRBV19; d_call: NA; cdr3_aa: CASSMSRDPDQPQHF; cdr3_nt: TGTGCCAGTAGTATGTCCCGCGATCCCGATCAGCCCCAGCATTTT
j_call: TRBJ1-1; clone_size: NA; v_call: TRBV30; d_call: NA; cdr3_aa: CAWSVAGGRNTEAFF; cdr3_nt: TGTGCCTGGAGTGTCGCAGGTGGGCGGAACACTGAAGCTTTCTTT
j_call: TRBJ2-2; clone_size: NA; v_call: TRBV7-8; d_call: NA; cdr3_aa: CASSPNRVLTGELFF; cdr3_nt: TGTGCCAGCAGCCCGAACAGGGTACTCACCGGGGAGCTGTTTTTT
j_call: TRBJ1-1; clone_size: few; v_call: TRBV28; d_call: NA; cdr3_aa: CASNPRMNTEAFF; cdr3_nt: TGTGCCAGCAACCCGAGGATGAACACTGAAGCTTTCTTT
j_call: TRBJ1-6; clone_size: NA; v_call: TRBV7-3; d_call: TRBD1; cdr3_aa: CASSSNQGANSPLHF; cdr3_nt: TGTGCCAGCAGCTCCAATCAGGGGGCTAATTCACCCCTCCACTTT
j_call: TRBJ2-1; clone_size: NA; v_call: TRBV12-5; d_call: TRBD2; cdr3_aa: CASGFLAGAVNEQFF; cdr3_nt: TGTGCTAGTGGTTTTCTAGCGGGAGCGGTGAATGAGCAGTTCTTC
j_call: TRBJ2-3; clone_size: NA; v_call: TRBV7-6; d_call: TRBD2; cdr3_aa: CASSLGVGTSGSTDTQYF; cdr3_nt: TGTGCCAGCAGCTTAGGGGTGGGGACTAGCGGGTCCACAGATACGCAGTATTTT
j_call: TRBJ2-1; clone_size: NA; v_call: TRBV6-4; d_call: TRBD1; cdr3_aa: CASSPRQGDYNEQFF; cdr3_nt: TGTGCCAGCAGTCCCCGACAGGGTGACTACAATGAGCAGTTCTTC
j_call: TRBJ2-7; clone_size: NA; v_call: TRBV11-2; d_call: NA; cdr3_aa: CASSPDSLYEQYF; cdr3_nt: TGTGCCAGCAGTCCCGACAGCCTCTACGAGCAGTACTTC
j_call: TRBJ2-4; clone_size: NA; v_call: TRBV9; d_call: NA; cdr3_aa: CASSVGPLAKNIQYF; cdr3_nt: TGTGCCAGCAGCGTAGGTCCACTAGCCAAAAACATTCAGTACTTC
j_call: TRBJ2-1; clone_size: once; v_call: TRBV9; d_call: TRBD2; cdr3_aa: CASSALAGVDNEQFF; cdr3_nt: TGTGCCAGCAGCGCCCTAGCGGGAGTCGATAATGAGCAGTTCTTC
j_call: TRBJ2-7; clone_size: NA; v_call: TRBV7-2; d_call: NA; cdr3_aa: CASSLLQGAYEQYF; cdr3_nt: TGTGCCAGCAGCTTACTACAGGGAGCGTACGAGCAGTACTTC
j_call: TRBJ1-6; clone_size: few; v_call: TRBV19; d_call: TRBD1; cdr3_aa: CASTERTGTYNSPLHF; cdr3_nt: TGTGCCAGTACCGAACGGACAGGGACCTATAATTCACCCCTCCACTTT
j_call: TRBJ1-2; clone_size: NA; v_call: TRBV3-1/TRBV3-2; d_call: TRBD1; cdr3_aa: CASSLLTGTANYGYTF; cdr3_nt: TGTGCCAGCAGCCTCCTTACCGGGACAGCCAACTATGGCTACACCTTC